This T cell receptor (beta chain) is from a study of monozygotic twins with inflammatory bowel disease. Germline V gene data show CDR1 as LGHDT and CDR2 as YNNKEL (reference sequence). The CDR3 is made up of 15 amino acids. TCR libraries each used around 3,500 ng of total RNA. TCRdb reprocessed the 5' RACE reads and keeps a single row for each CDR3 protein, giving no DNA. The specimen's table records approximately 400,000 distinct CDR3 sequences. A word on this clonotype: Its antigen is still unknown.

Findings of the study overall: With others, IBD patients shared fewer clonotypes than healthy twins did, especially with disease activity. Neither one strong signal nor one clonotype associated with IBD was supported.

J is TRBJ2-5 and V is TRBV3-1; the D call from TCRdb, TRBD1, cannot be confirmed without DNA. What was sequenced was blood. The clonotype comes from a human donor with ulcerative colitis or Crohn's disease, or a healthy co-twin of an affected twin (not recorded which). The CDR3: CASSHWRTGRETQYF.